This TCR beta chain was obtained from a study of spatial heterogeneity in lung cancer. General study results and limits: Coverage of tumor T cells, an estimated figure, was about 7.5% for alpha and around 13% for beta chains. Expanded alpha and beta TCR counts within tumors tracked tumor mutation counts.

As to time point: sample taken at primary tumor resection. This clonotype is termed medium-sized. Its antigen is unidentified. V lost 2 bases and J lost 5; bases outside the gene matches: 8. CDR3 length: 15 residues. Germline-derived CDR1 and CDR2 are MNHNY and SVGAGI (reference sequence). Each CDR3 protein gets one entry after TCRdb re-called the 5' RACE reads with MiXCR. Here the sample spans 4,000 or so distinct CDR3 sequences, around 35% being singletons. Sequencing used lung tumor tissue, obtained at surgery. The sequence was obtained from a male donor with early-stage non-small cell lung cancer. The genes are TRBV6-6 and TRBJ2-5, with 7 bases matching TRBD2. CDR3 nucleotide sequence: TGTGCCAGCAGTTACGGGGGGGAGCGGGTGGAGACCCAGTACTTC. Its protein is CASSYGGERVETQYF.